These 18 T cell receptor beta chains share one sample of origin, sequenced in a study of blood T cell repertoires in COVID-19. Measured with immunoSEQ multiplex PCR; TCRdb has only the in-frame clones, and not every one. This sample has about 59,000 clones, with around 88% found just once. The material sequenced was peripheral blood. All receptors come from an elderly woman with active COVID-19.

The CDR3 reads CASSGGRSGEKLFF. CDR3 bases: TGTGCCAGCAGCGGAGGGAGGTCGGGTGAAAAACTGTTTTTT. This chain uses TRBV9 with TRBJ1-4, with D unresolved. CDR1 and CDR2 (germline): SGDLS, YYNGEE. This CDR3 has 14 residues. The V end lost 3 bases, the J end lost 7 bases, and 13 bases lay between the germline ends.

This rearrangement joins TRBV5-1 to TRBJ1-2; 7 nucleotides match TRBD1. Germline trimming cut 0 bases from V and 8 bases from J; bases unmatched to any gene: 4. The CDR3 is 13 amino acids. Germline lookup yields CDR1 SGHRS and CDR2 YFSETQ. CDR3 DNA sequence: TGCGCCAGCAGCTTGGAGCCAGGGGGAGGCTACACCTTC. It is translated as CASSLEPGGGYTF. Full variable domain (missing parts from reference TRBV5-1 and TRBJ1-2): KAGVTQTPRYLIKTRGQQVTLSCSPISGHRSVSWYQQTPGQGLQFLFEYFSETQRNKGNFPGRFSGRQFSNSRSEMNVSTLELGDSALYLCASSLEPGGGYTFGSGTRLTVV.

The chain uses TRBV2 and TRBJ2-7; D perhaps matches TRBD2 (6 bases). Looked up from germline, CDR1 is SNHLY and CDR2 is FYNNEI. Trimming removed 2 bases at V and 0 bases at J, with 14 bases between. The CDR3 extends over 16 amino acids. The CDR3 protein is CASSESGLRSSYEQYF. The CDR3 bases are TGTGCCAGCAGTGAATCGGGACTCAGGAGCTCCTACGAGCAGTACTTC. Using reference TRBV2 and TRBJ2-7 for the parts outside the CDR3, the full variable domain is EPEVTQTPSHQVTQMGQEVILRCVPISNHLYFYWYRQILGQKVEFLVSFYNNEISEKSEIFDDQFSVERPDGSNFTLKIRSTKLEDSAMYFCASSESGLRSSYEQYFGPGTRLTVT.

This chain joins TRBV15 and TRBJ2-3; maybe TRBD2 (7 bases). The CDR3 loop spans 16 amino acids. V was shortened by 3 bases and J by 7 bases, with 20 bases between the two germline ends. Germline assignment: CDR1 LNHNV and CDR2 YYDKDF (reference sequence). CDR3 bases: TGTGCCACCAGCAGTTGGGGGCGGGGGTCGATTAATACGCAGTATTTT. It yields the protein CATSSWGRGSINTQYF.

The rearrangement joins TRBV27 to TRBJ1-4, with D maybe TRBD1 (5 bases). Per the germline V gene, CDR1 is MNHEY and CDR2 is SMNVEV (reference sequence). Trimming removed 2 bases from V and 7 bases from J, with 17 bases in between. The CDR3 consists of 16 residues. Here the CDR3 reads CASSLVRGQGIEKLFF. For the CDR3, the DNA is TGTGCCAGCAGTTTAGTGAGAGGTCAGGGTATTGAAAAACTGTTTTTT.

The chain uses TRBV3-1 (or the pseudogene TRBV3-2) and TRBJ2-7; D gene uncertain. Germline V gene lookup returns CDR1 LGHDT and CDR2 YNNKEL (reference sequence). V was trimmed by 1 base and J by 5 bases, leaving 12 bases between them. The CDR3 is made up of 14 amino acids. The CDR3 sequence is CASSQGGWANEQYF. As DNA, the CDR3 is TGTGCCAGCAGCCAAGGTGGCTGGGCGAACGAGCAGTACTTC.

This clone was seen only a few times. V usage is TRBV9 and J usage is TRBJ2-7; a weak D match, TRBD1 (6 bases). Trimming left V 3 bases short and J 6 bases short, with 13 bases between. The germline CDR1 and CDR2 sequences are SGDLS and YYNGEE. This CDR3 has 13 amino acids. The CDR3 DNA is TGTGCCAGCAGCGCCCATACAGGGACCGAGCAGTACTTC. Translated, it gives CASSAHTGTEQYF. Full variable domain (rest looked up from reference TRBV9 and TRBJ2-7): DSGVTQTPKHLITATGQRVTLRCSPRSGDLSVYWYQQSLDQGLQFLIQYYNGEERAKGNILERFSAQQFPDLHSELNLSSLELGDSALYFCASSAHTGTEQYFGPGTRLTVT.

This chain links TRBV7-2 with TRBJ1-6, with TRBD1 identical over 8 bases. CDR1 and CDR2 from the germline V gene are SGHTA and FQGNSA. The CDR3 spans 16 residues. The V gene end was trimmed by 4 bases and the J gene end by 2 bases; junction bases not matched to a gene: 4. As DNA, the CDR3 is TGTGCCAGCAGCTCCCGGACAGGGCCCTATAATTCACCCCTCCACTTT. Translating it yields CASSSRTGPYNSPLHF.

J is TRBJ2-1 and V is TRBV5-1; TRBD1 agrees at 7 bases. In germline, CDR1 is SGHRS, CDR2 YFSETQ. V trimming: 1 base; J trimming: 5 bases; junction bases outside the gene matches: 6. The CDR3 is 15 amino acids. CDR3 in amino acids: CASSLIGGTHNEQFF. The CDR3 DNA follows: TGCGCCAGCAGCTTGATAGGGGGCACCCACAATGAGCAGTTCTTC.

This clone was recorded only once. The rearrangement joins TRBV30 to TRBJ1-2, with a tentative D call TRBD1 (5 bases). Trimming took off 0 bases at V and 0 bases at J, with 14 bases between the two ends. CDR3 length: 16 amino acids. Germline V lookup: CDR1 GTSNPN, CDR2 SVGIG (reference sequence). For the CDR3, the DNA is TGTGCCTGGAGTGTACGCCCAGGGAAGCCTAACTATGGCTACACCTTC. Amino acid sequence: CAWSVRPGKPNYGYTF.

The chain combines TRBV24-1 with TRBJ1-2; D not certain. From germline, CDR1 is KGHDR and CDR2 SFDVKD. This CDR3 spans 15 amino acids. V lost 3 bases to trimming and J lost 4 bases, with 14 bases between them. Here the CDR3 reads CATSDPRRGPYGYTF. The CDR3 DNA is TGTGCCACCAGTGATCCCAGACGAGGGCCCTATGGCTACACCTTC.

This clone appeared once. The chain combines TRBV5-1 with TRBJ2-3, with a weak D call TRBD2 (6 bases). Germline V gene data show CDR1 as SGHRS and CDR2 as YFSETQ. CDR3 length equals 13 residues. V gave up 3 bases and J gave up 7 bases, with 12 bases separating them. This chain's CDR3 is CASSYSTSNTQYF. The DNA for the CDR3 is TGCGCCAGCAGCTACTCGACTAGTAATACGCAGTATTTT.

The CDR3 DNA reads TGTGCCAGCAGACCGGGACTCACAAACTATGGCTACACCTTC. Encoded protein: CASRPGLTNYGYTF. The chain combines TRBV28 with TRBJ1-2, with D possibly being TRBD1 (5 bases). This CDR3 contains 14 residues. CDR1 is MDHEN and CDR2 is SYDVKM in the germline V gene. V was clipped by 6 bases and J by 2 bases, with 13 bases between them.

This clone was observed once. The chain joins TRBV30 to TRBJ2-7; the D gene is possibly TRBD1 (6 bases). The germline V gene has CDR1 GTSNPN and CDR2 SVGIG (reference sequence). This CDR3 contains 15 residues. Trimming pared 3 bases from V and 1 base from J, leaving 16 bases between. The CDR3 spells CAWSGGWGPSYEQYF. DNA of the CDR3: TGTGCCTGGAGCGGCGGGTGGGGGCCATCCTACGAGCAGTACTTC.

This clone is a singleton in its sample. The chain joins TRBV24-1 to TRBJ1-1; 10 positions agree with TRBD1. There are 15 residues in the CDR3. J was trimmed by 4 bases and V by 3 bases; bases with no gene match: 4. The germline V gene encodes CDR1 KGHDR and CDR2 SFDVKD. Written as DNA, the CDR3 is TGTGCCACCAGTGATACCCGGACAGGGGGCACTGAAGCTTTCTTT. It encodes CATSDTRTGGTEAFF.

In this sample, this clone turned up once. The chain uses TRBV19 and TRBJ1-2, with D hard to call. The ends were cut back, 1 base at V and 8 bases at J, with 8 bases in the middle. The CDR3 loop spans 12 amino acids. The germline V gene has CDR1 LNHDA and CDR2 SQIVND (reference sequence). The CDR3 DNA is TGTGCCAGTAGTATAGGGTTTCGGGGCTACACCTTC. This gives the protein CASSIGFRGYTF.

The chain is built from TRBV19 and TRBJ1-4, with 7 bases matching TRBD1. The CDR3 runs 13 residues. The germline gives CDR1 LNHDA, CDR2 SQIVND (reference sequence). CDR3 nucleotides: TGTGGGACAGGCGATAAGGAGGGTGAAAAACTGTTTTTT. Translating it yields CGTGDKEGEKLFF.

The J gene is TRBJ1-4, the V gene TRBV2; 7 bases line up with TRBD1. The CDR3 has 14 residues. J lost 7 bases, V lost 5 bases, and 7 bases had no gene match. The germline V gene has CDR1 SNHLY and CDR2 FYNNEI. In DNA, the CDR3 is TGTGCCAGCAGTCGCGAGACAGGGACTGAAAAACTGTTTTTT. As protein: CASSRETGTEKLFF.